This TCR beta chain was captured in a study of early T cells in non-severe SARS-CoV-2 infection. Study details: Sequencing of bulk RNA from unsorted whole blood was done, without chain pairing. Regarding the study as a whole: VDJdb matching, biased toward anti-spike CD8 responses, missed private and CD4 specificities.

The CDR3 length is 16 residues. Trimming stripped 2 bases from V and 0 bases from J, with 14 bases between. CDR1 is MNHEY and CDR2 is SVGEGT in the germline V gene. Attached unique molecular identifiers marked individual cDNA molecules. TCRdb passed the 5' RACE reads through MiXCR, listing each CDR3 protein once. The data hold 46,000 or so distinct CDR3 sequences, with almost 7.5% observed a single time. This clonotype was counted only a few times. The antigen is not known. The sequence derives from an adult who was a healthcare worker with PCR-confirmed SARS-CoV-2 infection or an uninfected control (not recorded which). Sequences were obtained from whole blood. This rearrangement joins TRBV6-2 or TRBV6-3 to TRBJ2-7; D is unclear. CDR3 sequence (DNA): TGTGCCAGCAGTTACGGCGCAGCTGTTCACTCCTACGAGCAGTACTTC. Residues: CASSYGAAVHSYEQYF.